This T cell receptor beta chain was obtained from a study of blood T cell repertoires in COVID-19 (dated by TCRdb to between 2020 and 2021). Some background on the complete study: Collaborator samples came from the United States, Italy and Spain and covered acute and convalescent phases of COVID-19. The repertoires were released in a freely available public database intended as a resource for research on the immune response to SARS-CoV-2. Nearly every sample came with metadata listing a de-identified subject ID, COVID-19 status, age in years and sex. The material from the prospective study consisted of cDNA or gDNA derived from T cells, B-cell-depleted T cells, or PBMCs. Deeply sampled blood TCRbeta repertoires from subjects exposed to, actively infected with, or recovered from COVID-19 were included in the dataset. The samples were drawn from the first 160 participants of the ongoing ImmuneRACE study and from 950 to 1,500 subjects provided by 6 global collaborators. Where available, HLA class I and class II types were obtained from metadata supplied by the sample provider rather than from assay-based typing. The research as a whole found: The amount of clinical and demographic metadata varied by source and participant and was provided uncurated.

This clone was detected once. Its antigen has not been determined. No quality values exist for individual bases; no much larger clone is one base distant. The collaborating institutions used their own protocols to collect whole blood in K2EDTA tubes. For TCRbeta analysis, collaborators shipped samples as frozen whole blood, isolated PBMCs, or DNA extracted from either of those sample types. The immunoSEQ Assay, a bias-controlled multiplex PCR, was used to amplify TCRbeta CDR3 regions from genomic DNA. Concerning the study's data processing: The number of nucleated cells in each sample was estimated from the amplification of reference gene primers within the assay. To quantify the absolute abundance of each unique TCRbeta CDR3 rearrangement, sequence reads were collapsed and filtered. For each sample, productive Simpson clonality was calculated as the square root of Simpson's diversity index over productive rearrangements. TCRdb obtained this table from immuneACCESS and retained in-frame rearrangements with V and J assigned. These tables miss some clones; where compared with another copy, unresolved V genes account for less than half of the shortfall, and the remainder is unexplained. V and J calls and clone size are given by that table; D and trimming were obtained from the DNA. This sample gives under 200,000 clones in total; around three quarters of them show up just once. Roughly 7.5% of the sample is in the top ten clones.

The V end loses 0 bases and the J end loses 0 bases, and a stretch of 11 bases separates them. The CDR3 starts with the cysteine, ends with the phenylalanine, and has 16 residues. The CDR3 DNA has 48 bases and is translated from base 1. From a lookup of the germline V gene, CDR1 and CDR2 are SGHRS and YFSETQ. The sequence came from a man in his 60s with acute or convalescent COVID-19. The chain couples TRBV5-1 to TRBJ2-3; the D gene lacks a confident call. Sequencing input: peripheral blood. In nucleotide form, the sequence is TGCGCCAGCAGCTTGGAACTTTCGACTAGCACAGATACGCAGTATTTT. Translated, this gives CASSLELSTSTDTQYF.